Listed here are 18 T cell receptor beta chains from one sample, sequenced in a study of T cell clusters in autoimmune cytopenias. TRB was amplified from about 260 ng of peripheral blood genomic DNA per sample. TRB rearrangements were amplified by touch-down multiplex PCR with mixed TRB-A/B primers. Following a re-call of the multiplex PCR reads, TCRdb has one entry per CDR3 protein and lacks DNA. This sample's table has a few thousand distinct CDR3 sequences. These data also formed part of another study, on T cell repertoires in aging, cancer and after chemotherapy.

The sequencing input was peripheral blood. These receptors were collected from a human donor in good health.

CDR3: CASSPLAQIGIHYGYTF. This chain uses TRBV18 with TRBJ1-2. The CDR3 has 17 amino acids. Germline V gene lookup returns CDR1 KGHSH and CDR2 LQKENI.

J is TRBJ1-2 and V is TRBV27; TCRdb outputs TRBD1, but without DNA this stays unchecked. Germline lookup yields CDR1 MNHEY and CDR2 SMNVEV (reference sequence). The CDR3 covers 14 residues. CDR3 residues: CASSAGARVYGYTF.

The chain has TRBV6-6 and TRBJ1-2; the D call of TRBD1 rests on TCRdb alone, since no DNA is present to check it. The CDR3 sequence is 14 residues long. Germline CDR1 reads MNHNY; CDR2 reads SVGAGI (reference sequence). The CDR3 loop reads CASSVWGQPYGYTF.

The CDR3 sequence: CASSFISTMNTEAFF. This chain joins TRBV5-5 and TRBJ1-1. The germline V gene encodes CDR1 SGHKS and CDR2 YYEKEE (reference sequence). The CDR3 has 15 amino acids.

This chain uses TRBV5-5 with TRBJ2-2; TCRdb selects TRBD2, and the lack of DNA leaves this call unchecked. The CDR3 covers 14 residues. Germline CDR1 SGHKS, CDR2 YYEKEE (reference sequence). The chain's CDR3 is CASRRAGGAGELFF.

This chain uses TRBV12-3 or TRBV12-4 with TRBJ2-1; TCRdb reports TRBD2, a call that lacks DNA to check it against. This CDR3 is built from 14 residues. The CDR3 sequence: CASSSSGRVNEQFF.

This rearrangement joins TRBV6-5 to TRBJ2-2; TCRdb's D call of TRBD1 is untestable without DNA. This CDR3 is 14 amino acids long. From germline, CDR1 is MNHEY and CDR2 SVGAGI. CDR3 protein: CASRGQADTGELFF.

J is TRBJ2-1 and V is TRBV18; no DNA is available, so the TRBD1 call from TCRdb remains unchecked. The CDR3 totals 16 residues. Germline loops: CDR1 KGHSH, CDR2 LQKENI. The CDR3 loop reads CASSPELQVTYNEQFF.

This clonotype registers medium-sized (0.01 to 0.1%) by frequency. The chain combines TRBV6-1 with TRBJ2-6. Germline loops: CDR1 MNHNS, CDR2 SASEGT. The CDR3 has 15 amino acids. The CDR3 loop reads CASSGEGSGANVLTF.

J is TRBJ1-5 and V is TRBV5-6. CDR3 length: 15 residues. Per the germline V gene, CDR1 is SGHDT and CDR2 is YYEEEE. CDR3 region: CASSLNFGYNQPQHF.

This clonotype ranks as medium-sized in terms of frequency. This chain connects TRBV29-1 to TRBJ2-3; with no DNA, the TCRdb D assignment of TRBD2 cannot be verified. Germline V lookup: CDR1 SQVTM, CDR2 ANQGSEA. The CDR3 runs 13 residues. This chain's CDR3 is CSANLEGTDTQYF.

The V and J genes are TRBV24-1 and TRBJ2-1; there is no DNA to check the TCRdb D call of TRBD2. The CDR3 spans 16 residues. Germline CDR1 and CDR2: KGHDR and SFDVKD. The CDR3 protein is CATSDRTSGKSTEQFF.

The CDR3 is CASSLMPGQGGNTIYF. This sequence joins TRBV11-1 and TRBJ1-3; lacking DNA, the TRBD1 call made by TCRdb goes unchecked. Per the germline V gene, CDR1 is SGHAT and CDR2 is FQDESV (reference sequence). The CDR3 has 16 amino acids.

The chain joins TRBV6-5 to TRBJ1-2; TCRdb's D gene call, TRBD1, goes unchecked for lack of DNA. CDR1 is MNHEY and CDR2 is SVGAGI in the germline V gene. The CDR3 covers 13 residues. The CDR3 loop is CASKTGNNYGYTF.

This clonotype counts as medium-sized by frequency. CDR3: CASSPRTSGANVLTF. The V and J genes are TRBV18 and TRBJ2-6. CDR3 length equals 15 residues. Germline values: CDR1 KGHSH, CDR2 LQKENI.

The V gene is TRBV27, the J gene TRBJ2-6; without DNA, the TCRdb call of TRBD1 cannot be checked. The CDR3 spans 16 residues. The germline V gene encodes CDR1 MNHEY and CDR2 SMNVEV (reference sequence). This chain's CDR3 is CASSRQGTSGANVLTF.

The chain has TRBV7-2 and TRBJ1-3. The CDR3 contains 14 residues. The germline V gene encodes CDR1 SGHTA and CDR2 FQGNSA. This chain's CDR3 is CASSLGTGGNTIYF.

Considering frequency, this clonotype is medium-sized. The chain employs TRBV29-1 and TRBJ2-1; TCRdb lists TRBD1, though no DNA is available to test this call. The CDR3 extends over 14 amino acids. The V gene's germline CDR1 is SQVTM and CDR2 ANQGSEA. This CDR3 is CSGGQGQYYNEQFF.